This T cell receptor beta chain was recovered during a study of cytomegalovirus exposure and HLA in healthy donors. The PCR used 60 Vbeta and 13 Jbeta primers. Only in-frame clones appear in the TCRdb table, and some are missing; sequencing was by immunoSEQ multiplex PCR. Among about 130,000 clones listed, 70% to 75% were seen once. The sequence derives from a woman aged 40 to 49 in good health and CMV-seropositive. Sequenced material: PBMCs.

In DNA form, the CDR3 reads TGCGCCAGCAGCCGGGGGGTAGGTCCTGAAGCTTTCTTT. It translates to CASSRGVGPEAFF. V is TRBV4-1 and J is TRBJ1-1; D may be TRBD1 (5 bases). V gave up 4 bases and J gave up 6 bases, with 12 bases separating them. Per the germline V gene, CDR1 is MGHRA and CDR2 is YSYEKL. The CDR3 contains 13 residues.